In its sample, the clone carrying this TCR beta chain was seen a few times. Trimming took off 4 bases at V and 7 bases at J, with 8 bases between the two ends. The CDR3 sequence is 11 residues long. Germline loops: CDR1 MNHEY, CDR2 SMNVEV (reference sequence). The data belong to a study of T cells after yellow fever vaccination. TCRdb ran MiXCR on the 5' RACE reads and lists one entry per CDR3 protein. The sample yields 42,000 or so distinct CDR3 sequences, roughly 6.4% seen once. Study-wide results and caveats: Only a minor proportion of clonotypes was detected across both CD4 and CD8 compartments. Although the secondary response was weaker, it peaked faster, at day 5 versus 15. Boosting was followed by the reappearance of most primary-vaccination clones (approximately 95% CD4, about 88% CD8). FACS-sorted repertoires could contain abundant clonotypes contaminating from the bulk population.

The receptor comes from a man younger than 45 who received the YFV17D yellow fever vaccine. The chain uses TRBV27 and TRBJ2-7; D not resolved. This specimen was CD8+ T cells not binding an NS4B(214-222) dextramer, sorted from PBMCs, taken 45 days after the yellow fever booster vaccination. This CDR3 reads CASSWNGEQYF. In DNA form, the CDR3 reads TGTGCCAGCAGTTGGAACGGGGAGCAGTACTTC.